This T cell receptor (beta chain) is drawn from a study of CD8 T cells in ankylosing spondylitis. This clonotype was picked up a small number of times. J lost 6 bases, V lost 2 bases, and 4 bases had no gene match. The germline V gene has CDR1 SGHTA and CDR2 FQGNSA. The length of the CDR3 is 14 residues. TCRdb recomputed calls from the 5' RACE reads with MiXCR, one row per CDR3 protein. The data show under 250,000 distinct CDR3 sequences, roughly a third seen once. The clonotype originates from a male donor with ankylosing spondylitis or in good health (not recorded which). The gene calls are TRBV7-2 and TRBJ2-5; 9 bases match TRBD1. Sequencing used blood, either unsorted or a sorted T cell fraction (not recorded which). CDR3 DNA: TGTGCCAGCAGCTTATTACAGGGGGCAAAGACCCAGTACTTC. Protein: CASSLLQGAKTQYF.